This T cell receptor beta chain derives from a study of molecular identifiers for immune sequencing clone quantification. Findings and caveats of the study: Detecting spiked Jurkat TCR RNA from one cell among about a million naive cells was reportedly possible.

The authors gated naive CD8 T cells as CD8+CD4-CCR7+CD45RA+ for sorting. Previously described methods and listed TCR primers produced bulk TCR libraries. MiXCR was run by TCRdb on the PCR reads, yielding one entry per CDR3 protein. Of over 70,000 distinct CDR3 sequences in the sample, around 27% were seen once. At least ten counts were recorded for this clonotype. Its antigen is not known. CDR3 size: 13 residues. Germline V gene lookup returns CDR1 MNHEY and CDR2 SMNVEV (reference sequence). Trimming shortened V by 5 bases and J by 4 bases, and 6 bases separated the two germline ends. The TCR sequence derives from a human donor in good health. Some libraries in this study had Jurkat cell RNA spiked in. The V call is TRBV27, the J call TRBJ2-6; possible D gene TRBD2, 5 bases. Sequenced input: naive CD8+ T cells from blood, with Jurkat cell RNA spiked in. The subset is: FACS-sorted CD8+CD4-CCR7+CD45RA+ naive T cells. The CDR3 sequence is CASSPSGANVLTF. CDR3 sequence (DNA): TGTGCCAGCAGTCCTAGCGGGGCCAACGTCCTGACTTTC. The whole variable domain, remainder taken from reference TRBV27 and TRBJ2-6, is EAQVTQNPRYLITVTGKKLTVTCSQNMNHEYMSWYRQDPGLGLRQIYYSMNVEVTDKGDVPEGYKVSRKEKRNFPLILESPSPNQTSLYFCASSPSGANVLTFGAGSRLTVL.